This entry concerns a single T cell receptor beta chain. There is no known antigen for this receptor. Base qualities are not provided; no much larger clone lies one nucleotide away. This sample was included in a study of blood T cell repertoires in COVID-19 (dated by TCRdb to about 2020). Looking at the study overall: Samples covering the acute and convalescent phases of COVID-19 were provided by collaborators in the United States, Italy and Spain. The material from the prospective study consisted of cDNA or gDNA derived from T cells, B-cell-depleted T cells, or PBMCs. Deeply sampled blood TCRbeta repertoires from subjects exposed to, actively infected with, or recovered from COVID-19 were included in the dataset. The repertoires were made available in a free public database intended to serve as a resource for research on the immune response to SARS-CoV-2. The samples were drawn from two sources: the first 160 participants of the ongoing ImmuneRACE study, and 1,000 to 1,500 subjects contributed by 6 global collaborators. The sample metadata nearly always contained a de-identified subject ID, COVID-19 status, age in years and sex. Where HLA class I and class II types were available, the types were taken from metadata supplied by the sample provider, not from assay-based typing.

TCRbeta CDR3 regions were amplified from genomic DNA using the immunoSEQ Assay, a bias-controlled multiplex PCR. As for the authors' bioinformatics: The number of nucleated cells in each sample was estimated from the amplification of reference gene primers within the assay. Sequence reads were collapsed and filtered to measure the absolute abundance of every unique TCRbeta CDR3 rearrangement. For each sample, productive Simpson clonality was calculated by taking the square root of Simpson's diversity index across productive rearrangements. The table comes from immuneACCESS by way of TCRdb, which keeps in-frame sequences with V and J called. Part of the clones is missing from these tables; in studies checked, under half for an unresolved V gene and the rest for unknown reasons. D and trimming were read from the DNA, whereas the V and J calls and clone size are those reported in that table. Here the sample has 120,000 or so clones; more than 60% occur a single time. The ten largest make up about 6.8% of the sample.

CDR1 and CDR2 (GTSNPN, SVGIG) derive from the germline V gene (reference sequence). The CDR3 spans 12 residues, from the cysteine through the phenylalanine. Only the CDR3 part of the read is kept: 36 bases, read in frame from the first base. The junction shows trimming of 1 base on V and 6 bases on J, plus 9 bases between the germline ends. The full study reports these points: How much clinical and demographic metadata was included differed by source and by participant, and the metadata was provided uncurated.

Collaborating institutions collected whole blood in K2EDTA tubes following their own protocols. Collaborator samples were shipped for TCRbeta analysis as frozen whole blood, isolated PBMCs, or DNA extracted from either sample type. The sample consisted of peripheral blood. The V and J segments used are TRBV30 and TRBJ1-1; TRBD1 is a possible D gene, resting on 6 matching bases. This TCR was recovered from a man in his 70s with acute or convalescent COVID-19. The DNA reads as follows: TGTGCCTGGAGTGAACAGGGTCCTGAAGCTTTCTTT. Translated, this is CAWSEQGPEAFF.